One sample yielded the 19 T cell receptor beta chains listed below, sequenced in a study of blood T cell repertoires in COVID-19. Here immunoSEQ multiplex PCR was the method, and the copy in TCRdb shows in-frame clones only, minus some. The data contain roughly 250,000 clones, about nine tenths of them singletons. Sequenced: peripheral blood. The receptors were gathered from a man aged 25-40 years with COVID-19, enrolled during active disease.

This chain connects TRBV18 to TRBJ1-2; D unclear. Germline-derived CDR1 and CDR2 are KGHSH and LQKENI. V gave up 6 bases and J gave up 1 base, with 21 bases separating them. This CDR3 is built from 17 residues. CDR3 in DNA: TGTGCCAGCTCCCAGAAGGGAAACGGAGGGATTAACTATGGCTACACCTTC. It encodes CASSQKGNGGINYGYTF. Drawing the rest from reference TRBV18 and TRBJ1-2, the complete variable domain is NAGVMQNPRHLVRRRGQEARLRCSPMKGHSHVYWYRQLPEEGLKFMVYLQKENIIDESGMPKERFSAEFPKEGPSILRIQQVVRGDSAAYFCASSQKGNGGINYGYTFGSGTRLTVV.

The CDR3 DNA sequence: TGTGCCACCAGGCGCGGGGGGGAGGCAGATACGCAGTATTTT. Encoded protein: CATRRGGEADTQYF. The chain carries TRBV10-3 and TRBJ2-3; 9 positions agree with TRBD2. The germline gives CDR1 ENHRY, CDR2 SYGVKD. The trim removed 10 bases at V and 4 bases at J, leaving 9 bases unmatched. The CDR3 runs to 14 residues.

This chain connects TRBV6-5 to TRBJ1-1, with D maybe TRBD1 (6 bases). V was pared by 5 bases and J by 6 bases, with 19 bases between. The CDR3 totals 15 residues. Germline V gene lookup returns CDR1 MNHEY and CDR2 SVGAGI. The CDR3 coding sequence is TGTGCCAGCAGTCAATTCAGGGGATTGAGCGCTGAAGCTTTCTTT. It encodes CASSQFRGLSAEAFF.

The chain links TRBV15 to TRBJ1-1; TRBD1 might be the D (5 bases). The V gene lost 0 bases and the J gene lost 4 bases, with 6 bases spanning the gap. Germline CDR1 LNHNV, CDR2 YYDKDF (reference sequence). This CDR3 region has 13 residues. The CDR3 spells CATSRDRVTEAFF. For the CDR3, the DNA is TGTGCCACCAGCAGAGACAGGGTCACTGAAGCTTTCTTT.

This clone appeared once. This chain uses TRBV19 with TRBJ1-2; tentative D call: TRBD1 (6 bases). The germline V gene has CDR1 LNHDA and CDR2 SQIVND (reference sequence). CDR3 length: 15 amino acids. With 5 bases removed from V and 12 bases from J, the gap between germline ends came to 25 bases. The CDR3 is CASSQLTGTTVVDTF. The CDR3, as DNA: TGTGCCAGTAGTCAACTGACAGGTACCACTGTCGTCGACACCTTC.

V gene TRBV2 combines with J gene TRBJ1-4; D is unclear. The CDR3 runs to 13 residues. With 11 bases removed from V and 8 bases from J, the gap between germline ends came to 18 bases. Germline V CDR1 and CDR2: SNHLY, FYNNEI. CDR3 DNA: TGTGCCGGTAAGACGACTCCAAACGAAAAACTGTTTTTT. Residues: CAGKTTPNEKLFF.

This rearrangement joins TRBV4-1 to TRBJ2-7; TRBD1 agrees at 11 bases. After removal of 6 bases from V and 4 bases from J, the junction contained 8 bases not matched to a gene. Germline CDR1 and CDR2: MGHRA and YSYEKL. This CDR3 region has 15 residues. As DNA, the CDR3 is TGCGCCAGCAGACCGGGACAGGGGGTTCTTTACGAGCAGTACTTC. Protein: CASRPGQGVLYEQYF.

V and J are TRBV6-1 and TRBJ2-1; D is unclear. V lost 2 bases, J lost 4 bases, and 9 bases lay in between. This CDR3 spans 14 amino acids. In germline, CDR1 is MNHNS, CDR2 SASEGT. The CDR3 DNA follows: TGTGCCAGCAGTGAAATATCAGTATACAATGAGCAGTTCTTC. Amino acid sequence: CASSEISVYNEQFF.

J is TRBJ2-1 and V is TRBV10-3, with D possibly matching TRBD2 (7 bases). With 2 bases removed from V and 8 bases from J, the gap between germline ends came to 16 bases. The CDR3 sequence is 15 residues long. CDR1 and CDR2 from the germline V gene are ENHRY and SYGVKD. The CDR3 region has the DNA TGTGCCATCAGTGAGAGTAGGGGGGGGTTGGATGAGCAGTTCTTC. The encoded protein is CAISESRGGLDEQFF.

This chain links TRBV10-3 with TRBJ1-1; 9 bases agree with TRBD1. Germline V gives CDR1 ENHRY, CDR2 SYGVKD. The CDR3 runs 16 residues. The V gene end was trimmed by 5 bases and the J gene end by 7 bases; junction bases not matched to a gene: 14. The CDR3 loop is CAISSSRDRDRDEAFF. In nucleotides, the CDR3 is TGTGCCATCAGTTCGTCCCGGGACAGGGACCGAGATGAAGCTTTCTTT.

The chain has TRBV6-6 and TRBJ1-1; no clear D gene. Germline V gene sequence: CDR1 MNHNY, CDR2 SVGAGI (reference sequence). CDR3 length equals 12 residues. The germline V and J ends were trimmed by 6 bases and 1 base, with 6 bases remaining between them. The CDR3 DNA reads TGTGCCAGCAGCTTACAGAACACTGAAGCTTTCTTT. Its protein is CASSLQNTEAFF.

V gene TRBV30 combines with J gene TRBJ2-7; D is perhaps TRBD1 (6 bases). CDR1 is GTSNPN and CDR2 is SVGIG in the germline V gene (reference sequence). CDR3 length equals 12 residues. V lost 3 bases to trimming and J lost 8 bases, with 14 bases between them. CDR3 nucleotides: TGTGCCTGGAGCGGGACATCAGTTCAGCAGTACTTC. It specifies CAWSGTSVQQYF.

The CDR3 DNA follows: TGCAGTGCTAGTGCGGGGATCCAAGAGACCCAGTACTTC. Encoded protein: CSASAGIQETQYF. The chain recombines TRBV20-1 with TRBJ2-5, with D possibly being TRBD2 (6 bases). The CDR3 length is 13 residues. V was shortened by 3 bases and J by 1 base, with 9 bases between the two germline ends. Germline V gene sequence: CDR1 DFQATT, CDR2 SNEGSKA (reference sequence).

This clone was seen a single time. The V and J genes are TRBV3-1 (or the pseudogene TRBV3-2) and TRBJ2-1; the match to TRBD1 covers 8 bases. V shed 5 bases and J 10 bases; nucleotides not matched to a gene: 7. Germline CDR1 and CDR2: LGHDT and YNNKEL (reference sequence). The CDR3 has 13 residues. As DNA, the CDR3 is TGTGCCAGCAGCGTCAATGACAGGGGCGAGCAGTTCTTC. This encodes CASSVNDRGEQFF.

The count of this clone is one. This rearrangement joins TRBV6-1 to TRBJ2-4; 7 bases are shared with TRBD1. This CDR3 spans 15 amino acids. Germline CDR1 and CDR2: MNHNS and SASEGT. V lost 5 bases, J lost 3 bases, and 7 bases stayed unmatched. CDR3 DNA: TGTGCCAGCAGTACTTCTGGACAGGTCAAAAACATTCAGTACTTC. Its protein is CASSTSGQVKNIQYF.

V usage is TRBV7-2 and J usage is TRBJ1-1; D is undetermined. V lost 1 base and J 1 base, leaving 13 bases between the germline ends. The CDR3 extends over 16 amino acids. Germline CDR1 is SGHTA and CDR2 is FQGNSA. Here the CDR3 reads CASSLGEGSGNTEAFF. CDR3 nucleotides: TGTGCCAGCAGCTTAGGTGAGGGAAGCGGGAACACTGAAGCTTTCTTT.

The chain carries TRBV19 and TRBJ1-2; TRBD1 aligns across 11 bases. The CDR3 totals 17 residues. With 9 bases clipped from V and 1 base from J, the junction kept 13 bases outside the gene matches. Per the germline V gene, CDR1 is LNHDA and CDR2 is SQIVND (reference sequence). CDR3 sequence reads: CASQGQGEADVNYGYTF. CDR3 in DNA: TGTGCCAGCCAGGGACAGGGGGAGGCCGACGTTAACTATGGCTACACCTTC.

This chain connects TRBV11-2 to TRBJ2-7, with 7 bases lining up with TRBD1. V lost 3 bases to trimming and J lost 3 bases; unmatched junction nucleotides: 5. The CDR3 spans 14 residues. The V gene's germline CDR1 is SGHAT and CDR2 FQNNGV. The CDR3 DNA is TGTGCCAGCAGCTTTAGTACAGGGGACTACGAGCAGTACTTC. Amino acids: CASSFSTGDYEQYF.

This rearrangement joins TRBV6-5 to TRBJ2-7; a weak D match, TRBD1 (6 bases). V lost 5 bases and J lost 2, with 16 bases in between. Germline-derived CDR1 and CDR2 are MNHEY and SVGAGI. This CDR3 is 15 amino acids long. This CDR3 reads CASSHKGQRPYEQYF. CDR3 nucleotides: TGTGCCAGCAGTCATAAGGGACAAAGGCCCTACGAGCAGTACTTC.